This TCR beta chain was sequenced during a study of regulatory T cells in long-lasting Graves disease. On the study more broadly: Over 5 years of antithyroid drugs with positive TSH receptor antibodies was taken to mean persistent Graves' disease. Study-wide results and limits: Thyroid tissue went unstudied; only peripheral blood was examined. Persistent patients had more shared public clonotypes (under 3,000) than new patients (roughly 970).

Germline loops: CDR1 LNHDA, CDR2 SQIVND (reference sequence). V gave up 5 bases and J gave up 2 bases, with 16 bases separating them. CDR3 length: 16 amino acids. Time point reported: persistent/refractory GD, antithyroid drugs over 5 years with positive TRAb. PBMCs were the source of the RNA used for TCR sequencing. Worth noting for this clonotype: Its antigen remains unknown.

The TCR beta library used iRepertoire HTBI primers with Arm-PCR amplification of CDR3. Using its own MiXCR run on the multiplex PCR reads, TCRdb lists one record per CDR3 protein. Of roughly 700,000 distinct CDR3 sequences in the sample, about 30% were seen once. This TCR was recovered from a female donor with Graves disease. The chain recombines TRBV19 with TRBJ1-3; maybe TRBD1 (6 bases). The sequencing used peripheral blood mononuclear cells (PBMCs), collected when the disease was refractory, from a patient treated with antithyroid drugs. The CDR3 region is CASSPQQGITGNTIYF. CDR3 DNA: TGTGCCAGTAGTCCACAACAGGGAATAACTGGAAACACCATATATTTT.